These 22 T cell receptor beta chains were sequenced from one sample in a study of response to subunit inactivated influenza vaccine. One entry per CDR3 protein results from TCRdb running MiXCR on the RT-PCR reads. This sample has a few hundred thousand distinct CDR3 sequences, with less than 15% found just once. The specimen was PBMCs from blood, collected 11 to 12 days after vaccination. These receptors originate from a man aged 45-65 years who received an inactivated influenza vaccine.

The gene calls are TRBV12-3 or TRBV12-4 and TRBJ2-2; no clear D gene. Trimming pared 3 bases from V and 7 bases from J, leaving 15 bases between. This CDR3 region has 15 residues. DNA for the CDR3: TGTGCCAGCAGTTTGCCCACAGTTCAGATCGGGGAGCTGTTTTTT. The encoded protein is CASSLPTVQIGELFF.

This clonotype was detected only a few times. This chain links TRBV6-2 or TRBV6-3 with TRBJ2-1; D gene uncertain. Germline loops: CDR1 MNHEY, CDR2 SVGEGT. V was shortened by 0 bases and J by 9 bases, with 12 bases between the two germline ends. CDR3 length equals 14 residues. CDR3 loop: CASSYSTFFSEQFF. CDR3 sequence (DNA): TGTGCCAGCAGTTACTCGACCTTTTTTAGTGAGCAGTTCTTC.

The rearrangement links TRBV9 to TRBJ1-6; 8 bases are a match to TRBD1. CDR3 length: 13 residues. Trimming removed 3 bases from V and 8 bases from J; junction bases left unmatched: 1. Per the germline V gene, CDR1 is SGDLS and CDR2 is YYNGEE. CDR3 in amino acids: CASSAQGDSPLHF. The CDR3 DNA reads TGTGCCAGCAGCGCACAGGGGGATTCACCCCTCCACTTT.

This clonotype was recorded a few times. The CDR3 DNA reads TGTGCCAGCAGCCACACCGACAGCTCTGGGGCCAACGTCCTGACTTTC. Translation gives CASSHTDSSGANVLTF. This chain connects TRBV3-1 to TRBJ2-6; D perhaps matches TRBD1 (5 bases). The CDR3 runs to 16 residues. Trimming took 3 bases from V and 0 from J, leaving 9 bases between them. The germline gives CDR1 LGHDT, CDR2 YNNKEL (reference sequence).

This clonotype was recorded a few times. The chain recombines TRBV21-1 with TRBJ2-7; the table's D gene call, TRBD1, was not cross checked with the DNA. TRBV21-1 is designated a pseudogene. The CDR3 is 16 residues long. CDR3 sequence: CASTMAQGTEGYEQYF. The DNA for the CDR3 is TGTGCCAGCACCATGGCTCAAGGGACAGAGGGTTACGAGCAGTACTTC.

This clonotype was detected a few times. The CDR3 is CSAVNRASVGNEQFF. As DNA, the CDR3 is TGCAGTGCCGTCAATAGGGCTAGCGTTGGCAATGAGCAGTTCTTC. This chain uses TRBV20-1 with TRBJ2-1, with TRBD2 as a possible D gene (6 bases). The CDR3 totals 15 residues. The V gene's germline CDR1 is DFQATT and CDR2 SNEGSKA (reference sequence). Deletions cut 6 bases from V and 6 bases from J, with 21 bases between.

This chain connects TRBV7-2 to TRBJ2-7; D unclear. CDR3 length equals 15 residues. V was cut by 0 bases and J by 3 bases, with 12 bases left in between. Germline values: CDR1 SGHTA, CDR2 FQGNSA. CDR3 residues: CASSLAKAGFYEQYF. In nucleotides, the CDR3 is TGTGCCAGCAGCTTAGCGAAAGCAGGTTTCTACGAGCAGTACTTC. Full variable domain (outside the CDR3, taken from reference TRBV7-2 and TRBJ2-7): GAGVSQSPSNKVTEKGKDVELRCDPISGHTALYWYRQSLGQGLEFLIYFQGNSAPDKSGLPSDRFSAERTGGSVSTLTIQRTQQEDSAVYLCASSLAKAGFYEQYFGPGTRLTVT.

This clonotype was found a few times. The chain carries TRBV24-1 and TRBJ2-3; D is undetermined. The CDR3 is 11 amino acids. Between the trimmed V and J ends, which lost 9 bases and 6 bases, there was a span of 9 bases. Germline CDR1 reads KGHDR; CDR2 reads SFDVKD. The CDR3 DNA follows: TGTGCCACCTCGTTTGACGATACGCAGTATTTT. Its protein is CATSFDDTQYF.

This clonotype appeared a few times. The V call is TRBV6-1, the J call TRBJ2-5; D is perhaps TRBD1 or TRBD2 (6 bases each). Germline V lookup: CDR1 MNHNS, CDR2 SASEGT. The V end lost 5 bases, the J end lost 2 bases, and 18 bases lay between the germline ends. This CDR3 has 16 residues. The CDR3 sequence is CASSTGRGPKQETQYF. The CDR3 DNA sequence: TGTGCCAGCAGTACCGGCCGGGGGCCCAAACAAGAGACCCAGTACTTC.

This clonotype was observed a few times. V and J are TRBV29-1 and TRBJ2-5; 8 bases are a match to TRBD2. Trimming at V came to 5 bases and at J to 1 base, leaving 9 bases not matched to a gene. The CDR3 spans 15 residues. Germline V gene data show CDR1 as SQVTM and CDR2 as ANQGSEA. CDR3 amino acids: CSVIRSLAAQETQYF. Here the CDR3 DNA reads TGCAGCGTTATAAGGTCACTAGCGGCCCAAGAGACCCAGTACTTC.

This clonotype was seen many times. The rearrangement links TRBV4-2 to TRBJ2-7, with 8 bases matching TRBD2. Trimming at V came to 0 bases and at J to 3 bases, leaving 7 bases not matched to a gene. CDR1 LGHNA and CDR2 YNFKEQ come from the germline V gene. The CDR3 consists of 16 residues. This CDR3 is CASSQELGAGDYEQYF. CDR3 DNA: TGTGCCAGCAGCCAAGAACTAGGAGCGGGAGACTACGAGCAGTACTTC.

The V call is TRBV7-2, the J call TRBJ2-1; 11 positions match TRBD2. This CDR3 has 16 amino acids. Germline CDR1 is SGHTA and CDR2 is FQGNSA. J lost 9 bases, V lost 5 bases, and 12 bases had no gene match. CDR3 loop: CASSVVGLAGGPEQFF. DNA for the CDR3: TGTGCCAGCAGCGTAGTTGGATTAGCGGGAGGGCCTGAGCAGTTCTTC.

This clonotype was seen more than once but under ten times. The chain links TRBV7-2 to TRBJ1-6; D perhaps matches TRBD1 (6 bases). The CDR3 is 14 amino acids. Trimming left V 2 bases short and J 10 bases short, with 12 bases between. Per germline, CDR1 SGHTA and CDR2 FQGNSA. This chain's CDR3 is CASSLIRGGSPLHF. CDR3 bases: TGTGCCAGCAGCTTAATCAGGGGAGGCTCACCCCTCCACTTT.

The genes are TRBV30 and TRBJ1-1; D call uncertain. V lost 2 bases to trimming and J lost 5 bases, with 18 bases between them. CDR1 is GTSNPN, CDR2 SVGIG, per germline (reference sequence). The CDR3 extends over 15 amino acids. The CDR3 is CAWSRGLNSDTEAFF. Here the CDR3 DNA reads TGTGCCTGGAGTAGAGGGCTTAACTCAGATACTGAAGCTTTCTTT.

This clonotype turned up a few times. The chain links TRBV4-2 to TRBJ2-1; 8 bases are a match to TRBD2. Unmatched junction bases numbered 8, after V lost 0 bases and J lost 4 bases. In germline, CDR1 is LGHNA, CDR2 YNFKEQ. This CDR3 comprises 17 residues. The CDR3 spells CASSQDALAAEYNEQFF. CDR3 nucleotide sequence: TGTGCCAGCAGCCAAGATGCACTAGCGGCTGAATACAATGAGCAGTTCTTC.

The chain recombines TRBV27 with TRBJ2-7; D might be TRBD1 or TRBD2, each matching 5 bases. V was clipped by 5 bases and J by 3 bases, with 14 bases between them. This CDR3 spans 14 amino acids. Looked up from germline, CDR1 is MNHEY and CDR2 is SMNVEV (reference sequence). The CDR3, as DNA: TGTGCCAGCAGTCCGGGGCGGTTCTTCTACGAGCAGTACTTC. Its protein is CASSPGRFFYEQYF.

CDR3 coding DNA: TGTGCCAGCAGCCAACAGTCAACGTTCACAGATACGCAGTATTTT. It translates to CASSQQSTFTDTQYF. The chain couples TRBV12-3 or TRBV12-4 to TRBJ2-3; no firm D call. The CDR3 length is 15 residues. Trimming took 6 bases from V and 2 from J, leaving 15 bases between them.

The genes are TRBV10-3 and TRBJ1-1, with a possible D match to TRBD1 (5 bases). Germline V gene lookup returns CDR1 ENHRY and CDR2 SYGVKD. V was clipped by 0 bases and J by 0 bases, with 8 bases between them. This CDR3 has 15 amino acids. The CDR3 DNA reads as TGTGCCATCAGTGAGTCGGGACGGATGAACACTGAAGCTTTCTTT. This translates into CAISESGRMNTEAFF.

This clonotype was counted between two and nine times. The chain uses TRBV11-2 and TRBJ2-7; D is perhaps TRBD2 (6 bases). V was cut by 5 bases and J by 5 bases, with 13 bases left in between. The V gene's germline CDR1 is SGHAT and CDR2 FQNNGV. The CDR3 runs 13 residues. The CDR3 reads CASSAGPKDEQYF. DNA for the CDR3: TGTGCCAGCAGCGCGGGACCGAAGGACGAGCAGTACTTC.

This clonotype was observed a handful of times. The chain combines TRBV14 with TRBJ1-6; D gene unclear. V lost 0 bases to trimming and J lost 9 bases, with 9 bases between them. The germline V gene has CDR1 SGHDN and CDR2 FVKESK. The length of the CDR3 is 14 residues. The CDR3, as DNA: TGTGCCAGCAGCCAAGAGAGCTCAGCTTCACCCCTCCACTTT. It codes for CASSQESSASPLHF.

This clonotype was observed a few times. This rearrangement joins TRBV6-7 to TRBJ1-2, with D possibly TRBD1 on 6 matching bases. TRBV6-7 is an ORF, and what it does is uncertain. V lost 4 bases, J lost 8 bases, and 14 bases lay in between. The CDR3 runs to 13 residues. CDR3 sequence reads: CASSFTGRDGYTF. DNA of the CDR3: TGTGCCAGCAGTTTCACAGGGAGGGACGGCTACACCTTC.

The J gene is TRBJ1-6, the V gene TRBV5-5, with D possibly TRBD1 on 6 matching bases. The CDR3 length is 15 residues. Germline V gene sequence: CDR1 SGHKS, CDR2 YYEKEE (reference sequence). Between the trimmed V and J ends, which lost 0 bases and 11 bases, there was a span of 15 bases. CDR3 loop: CASSLEWTELTPLHF. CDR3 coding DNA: TGTGCCAGCAGCTTGGAGTGGACAGAGCTAACACCCCTCCACTTT.